Listed below are T cell receptor beta chains from one sample, sequenced in a study of Ad26.COV2.S vaccination and SARS-CoV-2 variants. Using immunoSEQ multiplex PCR, the repertoire was profiled, and TCRdb retains in-frame clones only, with some absent. The data hold around 450,000 clones, with around 90% observed a single time. This material consisted of peripheral blood, taken in a trial of Ad26.COV2.S vaccine versus placebo. The receptors shown here come from a person aged 18 to 59 who received the Ad26.COV2.S COVID-19 vaccine or a placebo. CDR3s leave out the opening cysteine and the closing phenylalanine or tryptophan.

j_call v_call cdr3_aa
TRBJ2-3 TRBV2 ASSDSGEDTQY
TRBJ2-6 TRBV28 ASSSQGQLSGANVLT
TRBJ2-1 TRBV5-4 ASSSWTSDREQF
TRBJ1-5 TRBV19 ASRGGGSGNQPQH
TRBJ2-7 TRBV30 AWSSRGQRTYEQY
TRBJ1-5 TRBV27 ASSRQIDQPQH
TRBJ2-1 TRBV4-2 ASSQTLAGYNEQF
TRBJ2-7 TRBV19 ASSIAARLGYEQY
TRBJ2-2 TRBV5-1 ASSWWTTDATGELF
TRBJ2-7 TRBV28 ASSFPGLAPYSYEQY
TRBJ2-1 TRBV5-1 ASSWGLSGNYNEQF
TRBJ1-1 TRBV4-1 ASSQDDHTGGTEAF
TRBJ2-2 TRBV18 ASSPGPRQVRELF
TRBJ2-7 TRBV14 ARESGTGAYEQY
TRBJ1-1 TRBV18 ASYEDITNTEAF
TRBJ2-3 TRBV10-3 AISAGTSRVTDTQY
TRBJ2-3 TRBV15 ATSRVSTSSDTQY
TRBJ1-5 TRBV6-2/TRBV6-3 ASSYAGLLNQPQH